This T cell receptor (beta chain) appears in the sequencing data of a study of blood T cell repertoires in COVID-19. Study-level information: Specimens from acute and convalescent COVID-19 originated in the United States, Italy and Spain. The analysed material was cDNA or gDNA that came from T cells, B-cell-depleted T cells, or PBMCs.

The length of the CDR3 is 14 residues. Germline V lookup: CDR1 MGHRA, CDR2 YSYEKL. Trimming took off 2 bases at V and 3 bases at J, with 9 bases between the two ends. In the original analysis: Estimation of nucleated cell counts was performed using reference gene primer amplification. Here immunoSEQ multiplex PCR was the method, and the copy in TCRdb shows in-frame clones only, minus some. Clone size and the V and J calls come from that table; the DNA yielded D and trimming. Among 250,000 or so clones, over 75% were seen once, and the ten largest hold roughly 1.9%. The sequence came from a young man who had recovered from COVID-19. Sequences were obtained from peripheral blood. This rearrangement joins TRBV4-1 to TRBJ2-3, with D possibly TRBD1 on 6 matching bases. CDR3 in amino acids: CASSQIQGTDTQYF. In nucleotides, the CDR3 is TGCGCCAGCAGCCAAATTCAGGGGACAGATACGCAGTATTTT.